Described below is a single T cell receptor (beta chain) sequence and its context. Its antigen is not identified. At one end the junction does not follow the germline gene, possibly because of a read error. The CDR3 spans 14 residues. In germline, CDR1 is DFQATT, CDR2 SNEGSKA (reference sequence). These data originate in a study of CD8 T cells in ankylosing spondylitis. Study-level findings and limits: Clones linked to the disease showed a CD8+ phenotype. They occurred at relatively low frequencies in peripheral blood. Earlier studies detected some motif variants in reactive arthritis synovial fluid and blood. There was a TCR beta motif, made of several highly homologous variants, that appeared characteristic of ankylosing spondylitis blood.

Researchers built TCR beta libraries using quantitative 5'-RACE with molecular barcodes. MiXCR was run by TCRdb on the 5' RACE reads, yielding one entry per CDR3 protein. The repertoire includes some 200,000 distinct CDR3 sequences, 20% to 30% of them detected once, and under 7% sits in the top ten. The clonotype originates from a male donor with ankylosing spondylitis or in good health (not recorded which). Sequencing input: blood, either unsorted or a sorted T cell fraction (not recorded which). The chain has TRBV20-1 and TRBJ2-1; D is undetermined. CDR3 DNA sequence: TGCAGCGCTAGAGATCCGCTCACCTACGATGAGCAGTTCTTC. Translated, it gives CSARDPLTYDEQFF.